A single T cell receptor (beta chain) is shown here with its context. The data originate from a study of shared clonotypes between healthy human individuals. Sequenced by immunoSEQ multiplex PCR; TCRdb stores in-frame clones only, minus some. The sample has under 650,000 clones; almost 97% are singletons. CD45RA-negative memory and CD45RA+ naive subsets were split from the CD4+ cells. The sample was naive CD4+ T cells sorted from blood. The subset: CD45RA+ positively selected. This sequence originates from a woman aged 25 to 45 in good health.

The CDR3 is CASSALALLYNEQFF. As DNA, the CDR3 is TGTGCCAGCAGCGCCCTAGCCCTACTTTACAATGAGCAGTTCTTC. This rearrangement joins TRBV5-6 to TRBJ2-1; D is perhaps TRBD2 (5 bases). V lost 4 bases and J 4 bases, leaving 15 bases between the germline ends. CDR3 length: 15 residues. The germline CDR1 and CDR2 sequences are SGHDT and YYEEEE.